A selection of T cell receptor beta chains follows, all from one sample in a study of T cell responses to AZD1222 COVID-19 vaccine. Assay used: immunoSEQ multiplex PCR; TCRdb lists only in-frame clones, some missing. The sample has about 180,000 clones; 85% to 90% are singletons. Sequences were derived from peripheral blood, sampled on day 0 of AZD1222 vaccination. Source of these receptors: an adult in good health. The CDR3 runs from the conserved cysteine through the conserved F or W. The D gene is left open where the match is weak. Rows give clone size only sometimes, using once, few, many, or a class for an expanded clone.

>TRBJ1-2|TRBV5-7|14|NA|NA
TGTGCCAGCAGCTTGTTACAGGCCCCCTATGGCTACACCTTC
CASSLLQAPYGYTF
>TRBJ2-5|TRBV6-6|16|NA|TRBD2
TGTGCCAGCAGTTACTCGATACTAGCGGGAGAAGAGACCCAGTACTTC
CASSYSILAGEETQYF
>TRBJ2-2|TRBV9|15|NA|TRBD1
TGTGCCAGCAGCACTCGGACAGGGACCACCGGGGAGCTGTTTTTT
CASSTRTGTTGELFF
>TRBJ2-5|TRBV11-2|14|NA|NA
TGTGCCAGCAGCCCCCGACCCGAAGGTGGGACCCAGTACTTC
CASSPRPEGGTQYF
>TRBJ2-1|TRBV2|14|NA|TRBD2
TGTGCCAGCAGTGATCTTGGGAGGGACAATGAGCAGTTCTTC
CASSDLGRDNEQFF
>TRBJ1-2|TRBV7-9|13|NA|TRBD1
TGTGCCAGCAGCGGGGGACAGGGATGGGGCTACACCTTC
CASSGGQGWGYTF
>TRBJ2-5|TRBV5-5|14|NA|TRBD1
TGTGCCAGCAGCGGGGACAGTCTCCAAGAGACCCAGTACTTC
CASSGDSLQETQYF
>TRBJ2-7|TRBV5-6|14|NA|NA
TGTGCCAGCAGCCCCCGGACAGACTTCTACGAGCAGTACTTC
CASSPRTDFYEQYF
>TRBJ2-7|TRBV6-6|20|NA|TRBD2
TGTGCCAGCAGTCGCGCCGGCCCCGGGACTAGCGGGAGTAGCTCCTACGAGCAGTACTTC
CASSRAGPGTSGSSSYEQYF
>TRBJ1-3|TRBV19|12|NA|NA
TGTGCCAGTAGTATTACTGGAAACACCATATATTTT
CASSITGNTIYF
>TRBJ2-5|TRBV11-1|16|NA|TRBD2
TGTGCCAGCAGTCCCCGCCTACTAGCGGGCGGGGAGACCCAGTACTTC
CASSPRLLAGGETQYF
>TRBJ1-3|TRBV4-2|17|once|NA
TGTGCCAGCAGCCAAGAGGGATCGTCACAGCCGGGAAACACCATATATTTT
CASSQEGSSQPGNTIYF
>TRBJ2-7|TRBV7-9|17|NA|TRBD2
TGTGCCAGCAGCCCGTGGGGACTAGCGGGAGAAAAATACGAGCAGTACTTC
CASSPWGLAGEKYEQYF
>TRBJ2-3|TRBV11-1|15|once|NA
TGTGCCAGCAGCTTACGTCGGAGATCAGGGGATACGCAGTATTTT
CASSLRRRSGDTQYF
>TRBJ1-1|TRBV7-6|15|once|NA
TGTGCCAGCAGCTTAGAGCCAGGGAGGGGCACTGAAGCTTTCTTT
CASSLEPGRGTEAFF
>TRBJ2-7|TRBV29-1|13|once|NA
TGCAGCGCGAAGGGCCAGTACTTGTACGAGCAGTACTTC
CSAKGQYLYEQYF
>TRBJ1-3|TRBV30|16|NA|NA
TGTGCCTGGAGATCACGAACGGCAGGGCGAGGAAACACCATATATTTT
CAWRSRTAGRGNTIYF
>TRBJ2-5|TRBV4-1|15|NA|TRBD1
TGCGCCAGCAGCCAAGAGACAGGGGGCAGGGAGACCCAGTACTTC
CASSQETGGRETQYF
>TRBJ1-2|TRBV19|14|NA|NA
TGTGCCAGTAGTATGGACACAGAGATATATGGCTACACCTTC
CASSMDTEIYGYTF
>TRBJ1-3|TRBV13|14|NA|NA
TGTGCCAGCAGAGGCGGCAGCTCTGGAAACACCATATATTTT
CASRGGSSGNTIYF
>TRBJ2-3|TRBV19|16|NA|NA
TGTGCCAGTCGACACCCCCTAGCAGATAGCACAGATACGCAGTATTTT
CASRHPLADSTDTQYF
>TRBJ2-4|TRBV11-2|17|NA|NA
TGTGCCAGCAGCTTAGTAAGTGGCCTCGCAGCCAAAAACATTCAGTACTTC
CASSLVSGLAAKNIQYF
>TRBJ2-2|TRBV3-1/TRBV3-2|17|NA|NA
TGTGCCAGCAGCCAAGAGTCGCGAGGAGGAAACACCGGGGAGCTGTTTTTT
CASSQESRGGNTGELFF
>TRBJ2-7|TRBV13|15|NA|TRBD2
TGTGCCAGCAGCCTTCCGGGACTAGCGGGGGACGAGCAGTACTTC
CASSLPGLAGDEQYF
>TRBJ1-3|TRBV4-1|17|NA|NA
TGCGCCAGCAGCCAAGATCTACTCAGGGATTCTGGAAACACCATATATTTT
CASSQDLLRDSGNTIYF
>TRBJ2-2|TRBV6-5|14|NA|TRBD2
TGTGCCAGCATCCGGACTAGCGGGGTCGGGGAGCTGTTTTTT
CASIRTSGVGELFF
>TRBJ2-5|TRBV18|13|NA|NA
TGTGCCAGCTCACCACTGGGCCAAGAGACCCAGTACTTC
CASSPLGQETQYF
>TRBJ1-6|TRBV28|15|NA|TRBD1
TGTGCCAGCAGGTATACCCGGGACAGGCTATTACCCCTCCACTTT
CASRYTRDRLLPLHF
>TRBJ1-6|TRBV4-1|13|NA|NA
TGCGCCAGCAGCCAAGGGATAGATTCACCCCTCCACTTT
CASSQGIDSPLHF
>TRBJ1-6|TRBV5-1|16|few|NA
TGCGCCAGCAGCTTGGCCGGGAGGGGCGATAATTCACCCCTCCACTTT
CASSLAGRGDNSPLHF
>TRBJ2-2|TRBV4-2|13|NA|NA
TGTGCCAGCAGCCATAGGGAATCCGGGGAGCTGTTTTTT
CASSHRESGELFF
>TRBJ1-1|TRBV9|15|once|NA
TGTGCCAGCAGCGCTCCACAGTCGGGTTTAGATGGAGCTTTCTTT
CASSAPQSGLDGAFF
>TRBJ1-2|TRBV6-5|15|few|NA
TGTGCCAGCAGTTACTCGGGGGCAGCTAACTATGGCTACACCTTC
CASSYSGAANYGYTF
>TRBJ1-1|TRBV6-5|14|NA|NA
TGTGCCAGCAGGGCGGGTTGGGCGAACACTGAAGCTTTCTTT
CASRAGWANTEAFF
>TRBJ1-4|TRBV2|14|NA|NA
TGTGCCAGCAGGATACGGACAGATAATGAAAAACTGTTTTTT
CASRIRTDNEKLFF
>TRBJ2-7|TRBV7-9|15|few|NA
TGTGCCAGCAGCCCCGTTTCCCGCAGCTCCTACGAGCAGTACTTC
CASSPVSRSSYEQYF
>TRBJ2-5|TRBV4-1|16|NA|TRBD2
TGCGCCAGCAGCCAACTACTAGCGGGGGGCCCGGGGACCCAGTACTTC
CASSQLLAGGPGTQYF
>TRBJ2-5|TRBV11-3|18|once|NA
TGTGCCAGCAGCTTAGGGGTCACCTTAAGACTTCGTCGGGAGACCCAGTACTTC
CASSLGVTLRLRRETQYF
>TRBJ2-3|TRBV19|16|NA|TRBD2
TGTGCCAGTAGTATAGTCTCGGGACTAGGGGCAGATACGCAGTATTTT
CASSIVSGLGADTQYF
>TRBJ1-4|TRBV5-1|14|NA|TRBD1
TGCGCCAGCAGCTCGACAGGGGGCTATGAAAAACTGTTTTTT
CASSSTGGYEKLFF
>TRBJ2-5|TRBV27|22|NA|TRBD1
TGTGCCAGCAGAGTAAGGGCGACAGGGGGCGTCTCATCTAGTTATGGCCAAGAGACCCAGTACTTC
CASRVRATGGVSSSYGQETQYF
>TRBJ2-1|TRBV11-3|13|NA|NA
TGTGCCAGCAGCTTAGAGGTATCAGGGGAGAAGTTCTTC
CASSLEVSGEKFF
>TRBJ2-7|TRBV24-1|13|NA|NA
TGTGCCACCAGGGACCGGACGTTCCACGAGCAGTACTTC
CATRDRTFHEQYF
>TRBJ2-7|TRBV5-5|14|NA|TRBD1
TGTGCCAGCAGCGCACAGGGACAGGATTACGAGCAGTACTTC
CASSAQGQDYEQYF
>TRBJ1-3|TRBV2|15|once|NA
TGTGCCAGCCGGAGGGGTGACGGCTCTGGAAACACCATATATTTT
CASRRGDGSGNTIYF
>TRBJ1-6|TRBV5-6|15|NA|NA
TGTGCCAGCTGGCGCAGGGGCCGTTCAAATTCACCCCTCCACTTT
CASWRRGRSNSPLHF
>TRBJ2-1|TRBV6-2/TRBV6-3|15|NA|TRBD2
TGTGCCAGCAGTACCGGGACTAGCGGGATTAATGAGCAGTTCTTC
CASSTGTSGINEQFF
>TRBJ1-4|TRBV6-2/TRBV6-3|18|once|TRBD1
TGTGCCAGCAGTTCGGACAGGGGAAGACTCGCAACTAATGAAAAACTGTTTTTT
CASSSDRGRLATNEKLFF
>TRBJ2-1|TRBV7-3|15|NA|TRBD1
TGTGCCAGCAGCTCGACAGGGGGCAGCTACAATGAGCAGTTCTTC
CASSSTGGSYNEQFF
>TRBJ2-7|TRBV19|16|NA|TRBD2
TGTGCCAGTAGTATTTCTGGACTAGCTTTGTCCTACGAGCAGTACTTC
CASSISGLALSYEQYF
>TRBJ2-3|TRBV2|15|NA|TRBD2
TGTGCCAGCAGAGCTAGCGGGGCCGGGACGGATACGCAGTATTTT
CASRASGAGTDTQYF